A single sample gave rise to the 15 T cell receptor beta chains below, sequenced in a study of neurological immune-mediated disorders (dated by TCRdb to the late 2010s). Libraries were built with 5' RACE. Instrument used: Illumina HiSeq 2500. TCRdb cleaned the public reads at Q25 with fastp, built clones with MiXCR and kept in-frame beta chains. For every CDR3 protein sequence, its rows merge into one entry that carries the most common genes and DNA. This sample has more than 50,000 distinct CDR3 sequences in its table, and 3.7% of those were observed once. The top ten hold 2.2% of the sample. The sequenced material came from PBMCs. Source of these receptors: a woman aged 45-59 years with multiple sclerosis.

This clonotype appeared many times. The chain employs TRBV4-3 and TRBJ2-1, with D perhaps matching TRBD2 (6 bases). The CDR3 totals 14 residues. The V gene's germline CDR1 is LGHNA and CDR2 YSLEER. Trimming took off 1 base at V and 4 bases at J, with 8 bases between the two ends. As DNA, the CDR3 is TGCGCCAGCAGCCAAGCCGGGACTTACAATGAGCAGTTCTTC. It yields the protein CASSQAGTYNEQFF.

This clonotype came up many times. The chain links TRBV14 to TRBJ1-4; D is undetermined. V was shortened by 4 bases and J by 4 bases, with 7 bases between the two germline ends. CDR3 length equals 13 residues. Germline CDR1 is SGHDN and CDR2 is FVKESK. CDR3 amino acids: CASSRSYNEKLFF. Here the CDR3 DNA reads TGTGCCAGCAGCCGATCTTATAATGAAAAACTGTTTTTT.

Concerning this clonotype itself: This clone may be a read error of a much larger clone one base away. J is TRBJ2-3 and V is TRBV5-6, with 10 bases matching TRBD1. CDR1 and CDR2 from the germline V gene are SGHDT and YYEEEE. This CDR3 has 14 residues. This chain's CDR3 is CASSDGTGVGTHYF. The CDR3 coding sequence is TGTGCCAGCAGCGACGGGACAGGGGTAGGCACGCACTATTTT.

At least ten counts were recorded for this clonotype. The chain couples TRBV24-1 to TRBJ2-5, with D perhaps TRBD1 or TRBD2 (6 bases each). Between the trimmed V and J ends, which lost 4 bases and 4 bases, there was a span of 12 bases. Germline assignment: CDR1 KGHDR and CDR2 SFDVKD. The CDR3 spans 14 residues. CDR3 nucleotide sequence: TGTGCCACCAGTGAACCACAGGGAGGAGAGACCCAGTACTTC. Amino acids: CATSEPQGGETQYF.

This clonotype has ten or more counts. The genes are TRBV5-6 and TRBJ2-1; 12 bases align to TRBD2. The junction had 5 bases not matched to a gene; V was cut back by 3 bases and J by 7 bases. CDR1 SGHDT and CDR2 YYEEEE come from the germline V gene. This CDR3 spans 15 amino acids. CDR3 DNA: TGTGCCAGCAGCTCCGGACTAGCGGGAAGAAATGAGCAGTTCTTC. It yields the protein CASSSGLAGRNEQFF. Full variable domain (outside the CDR3, taken from reference TRBV5-6 and TRBJ2-1): DAGVTQSPTHLIKTRGQQVTLRCSPKSGHDTVSWYQQALGQGPQFIFQYYEEEERQRGNFPDRFSGHQFPNYSSELNVNALLLGDSALYLCASSSGLAGRNEQFFGPGTRLTVL.

This clonotype has at least ten counts. Here the CDR3 DNA reads TGCAGTGCTGTATCTATAGCGGGAGTCTACAATGAGCAGTTCTTC. It specifies CSAVSIAGVYNEQFF. The rearrangement links TRBV20-1 to TRBJ2-1, with TRBD2 identical over 9 bases. This CDR3 is built from 15 residues. From germline, CDR1 is DFQATT and CDR2 SNEGSKA (reference sequence). J lost 3 bases, V lost 5 bases, and 8 bases had no gene match.

This clonotype was seen at least ten times. This chain links TRBV20-1 with TRBJ2-5; 9 nucleotides line up with TRBD2. The germline gives CDR1 DFQATT, CDR2 SNEGSKA (reference sequence). After removal of 3 bases from V and 3 bases from J, the junction contained 8 bases not matched to a gene. This CDR3 region has 15 residues. CDR3: CSASSPRGREETQYF. CDR3 in DNA: TGCAGTGCTAGTTCCCCTCGCGGGAGGGAAGAGACCCAGTACTTC.

The sample holds many counts of this clonotype. J is TRBJ2-7 and V is TRBV6-2 or TRBV6-3; 7 bases line up with TRBD2. V shed 10 bases and J 0 bases; nucleotides not matched to a gene: 6. CDR1 and CDR2 (germline): MNHEY, SVGEGT. The CDR3 loop spans 13 amino acids. The CDR3 region has the DNA TGTGCCACCCACCGGGGGGTCTCCTACGAGCAGTACTTC. Its translation is CATHRGVSYEQYF.

The chain has TRBV10-3 and TRBJ1-1, with D unresolved. V lost 2 bases to trimming and J lost 0 bases, with 4 bases between them. The CDR3 contains 13 residues. Germline CDR1 and CDR2: ENHRY and SYGVKD. The CDR3 DNA is TGTGCCATCAGTGAGAGACTGAACACTGAAGCTTTCTTT. Residues: CAISERLNTEAFF.

In its sample, this clonotype was seen many times. The genes are TRBV20-1 and TRBJ2-3, with 7 bases lining up with TRBD1. CDR1 is DFQATT and CDR2 is SNEGSKA in the germline V gene (reference sequence). The V and J ends lost 1 base and 2 bases, in that order; junction bases with no gene match: 6. The CDR3 is made up of 15 amino acids. CDR3 nucleotide sequence: TGCAGTGCTAGAGTCACACAGGGGTTCACAGATACGCAGTATTTT. Protein product: CSARVTQGFTDTQYF.

This clonotype was recorded many times. V and J are TRBV29-1 and TRBJ2-7; 7 bases agree with TRBD1. There are 15 residues in the CDR3. The J segment lost 1 base and the V segment lost 6 bases, leaving 12 bases of the junction unmatched. Germline CDR1 is SQVTM and CDR2 is ANQGSEA. The CDR3 reads CSVYDREITSYEQYF. As DNA, the CDR3 is TGCAGCGTCTACGACAGGGAAATAACATCCTACGAGCAGTACTTC.

This clonotype came up a few times. This chain links TRBV7-2 with TRBJ2-7; TRBD2 aligns across 7 bases. CDR1 and CDR2 from the germline V gene are SGHTA and FQGNSA. This CDR3 is built from 16 residues. V lost 0 bases and J lost 3; bases outside the gene matches: 8. The CDR3 protein is CASSLARRGTFYEQYF. CDR3 coding DNA: TGTGCCAGCAGCTTAGCAAGGCGGGGGACTTTCTACGAGCAGTACTTC. The variable domain in full, with the rest retrieved from reference TRBV7-2 and TRBJ2-7, is GAGVSQSPSNKVTEKGKDVELRCDPISGHTALYWYRQSLGQGLEFLIYFQGNSAPDKSGLPSDRFSAERTGGSVSTLTIQRTQQEDSAVYLCASSLARRGTFYEQYFGPGTRLTVT.

This clonotype was detected ten times or more. V gene TRBV12-3 or TRBV12-4 combines with J gene TRBJ1-5, with 9 bases fitting TRBD1. With V trimmed by 6 bases and J by 1 base, 1 base remained unmatched. CDR3 length equals 14 residues. CDR3 in DNA: TGTGCCAGCAGGACAGGGGGGAGCAATCAGCCCCAGCATTTT. This encodes CASRTGGSNQPQHF.

The chain has TRBV5-1 and TRBJ2-7, with TRBD2 matching 9 bases. The CDR3 sequence is 14 residues long. Losses at the gene ends were 0 bases for V and 2 bases for J; bases not matched to a gene: 0. Looked up from germline, CDR1 is SGHRS and CDR2 is YFSETQ. DNA of the CDR3: TGCGCCAGCAGCTTGGGGACTAGCGCCTACGAGCAGTACTTC. Amino acids: CASSLGTSAYEQYF.

This clonotype has a count of ten or more. The genes are TRBV5-1 and TRBJ1-5; D is ambiguous. The CDR3 has 14 amino acids. The germline gives CDR1 SGHRS, CDR2 YFSETQ. Trimming cost V 1 base and J 3 bases, with 8 bases left between them. Written as DNA, the CDR3 is TGCGCCAGCAGCTTGTCTGGGTTCAATCAGCCCCAGCATTTT. Its translation is CASSLSGFNQPQHF.